This TCR beta chain derives from a study of cytomegalovirus exposure and HLA in healthy donors. Study observations and caveats: Accurate predictions that matched the HLA-A and HLA-B alleles of most subjects were reportedly made from TCR beta sequences. For most TCR beta V segments, an earlier analysis put the productive rate at about 87% or about 30% of the time.

This clone was found once. No antigen is known for it. Looked up from germline, CDR1 is ENHRY and CDR2 is SYGVKD. CDR3 length: 12 amino acids. V lost 10 bases and J 6 bases, leaving 10 bases between the germline ends. The PCR used 60 Vbeta and 13 Jbeta primers. Profiling relied on immunoSEQ multiplex PCR, and the TCRdb table lists in-frame clones only, not all of them. The sample comprises around 65,000 clones, around 72% of which are singletons, and roughly 47% rests with the top ten. The sample taken for sequencing was PBMCs. This chain connects TRBV10-3 to TRBJ1-6; D uncertain. The source of this sequence is a man between 45 and 60 years old in good health and CMV-seropositive. CDR3 protein: CATNGVNSPLHF. CDR3 nucleotide sequence: TGTGCCACCAATGGAGTTAATTCACCCCTCCACTTT.